The source of this T cell receptor beta chain is a study of CD8+CD57+ T cells in acquired aplastic anemia. The CDR3 contains 15 residues. J lost 5 bases, V lost 5 bases, and 7 bases had no gene match. An expansion of CD8+CD57+ cells by flow cytometry had been shown in patients chosen for sequencing. Blood was sampled before the patients had received any therapy. Researchers used genomic DNA as the template to profile TCR beta VDJ and CDR3. TCRdb itself ran the reads through MiXCR, one entry per CDR3 protein. Of some 200,000 distinct CDR3 sequences listed, less than 75% are singletons. This clonotype was counted a few times.

Sequences were obtained from sorted CD4+, CD8+, or CD8+CD57+ T cells (not recorded which) from PBMCs. The V call is TRBV12-3 or TRBV12-4, the J call TRBJ2-7, with 12 bases lining up with TRBD2. This receptor was obtained from a human donor with aplastic anemia. CDR3 loop: CASSQLAGGGNEQYF. The CDR3 DNA is TGTGCCAGCAGTCAACTAGCGGGAGGAGGCAACGAGCAGTACTTC.